Each of the 10 T cell receptor beta chains below was sequenced from the same sample in a study of T cell repertoires in cytomegalovirus infection. Using its own MiXCR run on the reads, TCRdb lists one record per CDR3 protein. The sample shows approximately 140,000 distinct CDR3 sequences, about 6.5% of them seen only once. Sequencing was performed on PBMCs. Every receptor here comes from a human donor in good health (CMV status not recorded). Some clones in this sample may be carry-over from other donors' samples.

This clonotype was seen a few times. As DNA, the CDR3 is TGTGCCAGCAGTACCAACAGGGGGTACGGGAACACTGAAGCTTTCTTT. Translation: CASSTNRGYGNTEAFF. This chain links TRBV6-2 or TRBV6-3 with TRBJ1-1; 8 nucleotides match TRBD1. The CDR3 contains 16 residues. J lost 1 base, V lost 5 bases, and 9 bases had no gene match. The V gene's germline CDR1 is MNHEY and CDR2 SVGEGT.

With respect to this clonotype: A much larger clone differs by one base, so this may be a read error. The V gene is TRBV10-1, the J gene TRBJ1-3, with D possibly matching TRBD1 (6 bases). Germline CDR1 reads WNHNN; CDR2 reads SYGVQD (reference sequence). The CDR3 spans 16 residues. The CDR3 reads CASSELRGLSGNTKYF. CDR3 in DNA: TGCGCAAGCAGTGAACTCAGGGGACTCTCTGGAAACACCAAATATTTT.

This clonotype has just a few counts. This chain joins TRBV20-1 and TRBJ2-3, with D possibly TRBD2 on 6 matching bases. Per the germline V gene, CDR1 is DFQATT and CDR2 is SNEGSKA (reference sequence). Between the trimmed V and J ends, which lost 0 bases and 6 bases, there was a span of 13 bases. CDR3 length: 14 residues. The DNA for the CDR3 is TGCAGTGCTAGAGAGGTCGGGGGTCGGGATACGCAGTATTTT. Translation: CSAREVGGRDTQYF.

This clonotype came up a few times. This chain uses TRBV30 with TRBJ1-1, with unresolved D. Germline V gene data show CDR1 as GTSNPN and CDR2 as SVGIG (reference sequence). The CDR3 loop spans 12 amino acids. With 1 base removed from V and 11 bases from J, the gap between germline ends came to 14 bases. CDR3: CAWSGGPGNAFF. CDR3 sequence (DNA): TGTGCCTGGAGTGGTGGTCCGGGGAACGCTTTCTTT.

This clonotype was observed many times. The V gene is TRBV7-3, the J gene TRBJ2-3; D remains ambiguous. There are 14 residues in the CDR3. V dropped 1 base and J dropped 4 bases, with 9 bases sitting between them. Germline CDR1 SGHTA, CDR2 FQGTGA. CDR3 residues: CASSLNSRPDTQYF. CDR3 sequence (DNA): TGTGCCAGCAGCTTAAATTCTAGACCAGATACGCAGTATTTT. The whole variable domain, filled in from reference TRBV7-3 and TRBJ2-3, reads GAGVSQTPSNKVTEKGKYVELRCDPISGHTALYWYRQSLGQGPEFLIYFQGTGAADDSGLPNDRFFAVRPEGSVSTLKIQRTERGDSAVYLCASSLNSRPDTQYFGPGTRLTVL.

This clonotype showed up many times. The chain links TRBV7-2 to TRBJ1-1, with a possible D match to TRBD1 (5 bases). V was trimmed by 2 bases and J by 3 bases, leaving 10 bases between them. The germline V gene encodes CDR1 SGHTA and CDR2 FQGNSA. This CDR3 is 14 amino acids long. This chain's CDR3 is CASSLLGRDTEAFF. CDR3 DNA: TGTGCCAGCAGCTTATTGGGGCGCGACACTGAAGCTTTCTTT.

The table lists this clonotype with many counts. The V gene is TRBV7-9, the J gene TRBJ1-5, with 11 bases aligning to TRBD1. Per germline, CDR1 SEHNR and CDR2 FQNEAQ (reference sequence). After removal of 4 bases from V and 2 bases from J, the junction contained 10 bases not matched to a gene. The CDR3 is 18 amino acids. The CDR3, as DNA: TGTGCCAGCAGCTCTGGACAGGGGGCTGTGGTTGGCAATCAGCCCCAGCATTTT. Translated: CASSSGQGAVVGNQPQHF.

The gene calls are TRBV20-1 and TRBJ1-2; perhaps TRBD1 as D (6 bases). This CDR3 contains 14 residues. Germline lookup yields CDR1 DFQATT and CDR2 SNEGSKA (reference sequence). V was trimmed by 3 bases and J by 1 base, leaving 12 bases between them. This CDR3 is CSASWTVNNYGYTF. The CDR3 bases are TGCAGTGCTAGCTGGACAGTTAATAACTATGGCTACACCTTC.

Many counts were recorded for this clonotype. The rearrangement uses TRBV19 and TRBJ2-5; D ambiguous. Germline CDR1 LNHDA, CDR2 SQIVND (reference sequence). V was shortened by 0 bases and J by 4 bases, with 0 bases between the two germline ends. The CDR3 totals 11 residues. The DNA of the CDR3 is TGTGCCAGTAGTATAGAAGAGACCCAGTACTTC. Translated, it gives CASSIEETQYF.

V and J are TRBV9 and TRBJ1-1, with TRBD1 as a possible D gene (6 bases). The ends were cut back, 2 bases at V and 7 bases at J, with 15 bases in the middle. The CDR3 is 14 residues long. In germline, CDR1 is SGDLS, CDR2 YYNGEE. CDR3: CASSVGQSTYEAFF. CDR3 DNA: TGTGCCAGCAGCGTCGGACAGAGCACCTATGAAGCTTTCTTT.